This passage covers 2 T cell receptor beta chains from one sample sequenced in a study of response to subunit inactivated influenza vaccine. Each CDR3 protein is one row after TCRdb ran MiXCR on the RT-PCR reads. The sample yields 400,000 to 650,000 distinct CDR3 sequences, 6% to 9% seen once. This material consisted of PBMCs from blood, taken less than 30 months after vaccination. The receptor set was obtained from a man between 50 and 75 years old who received an inactivated influenza vaccine.

This clonotype was counted ten times or more. The V and J genes are TRBV7-6 and TRBJ2-2; maybe TRBD1 (6 bases). This CDR3 contains 16 residues. Germline values: CDR1 SGHVS, CDR2 FNYEAQ. V was clipped by 3 bases and J by 4 bases, with 15 bases between them. CDR3 nucleotide sequence: TGTGCCAGCAGCTTGGAAACTAACAGGGTCACCGGGGAGCTGTTTTTT. Translated, it gives CASSLETNRVTGELFF.

A few counts support this clonotype. The chain has TRBV5-1 and TRBJ2-6, with D perhaps matching TRBD2 (6 bases). V was pared by 0 bases and J by 0 bases, with 7 bases between. The CDR3 totals 16 residues. Germline V lookup: CDR1 SGHRS, CDR2 YFSETQ. CDR3 coding DNA: TGCGCCAGCAGCTTGGCGCGGGACTCTGGGGCCAACGTCCTGACTTTC. Protein: CASSLARDSGANVLTF.